Listed below are T cell receptor beta chains from one sample, sequenced in a study of identical twins. In TCRdb, the 5' RACE reads were re-called with MiXCR into one record per CDR3 protein. The sample records roughly 220,000 distinct CDR3 sequences, 6.5% being singletons. The same data also went into a second study, on T cells expressing NK-cell markers.

The sample consisted of CD8+ T cells sorted from blood. These receptor sequences come from a young woman in good health. CDR3s include the opening cysteine and the closing phenylalanine or tryptophan. D genes are given only for firm matches. Part of the rows lack a size; the others show once, few, many or a class for expanded clones.

clone_size j_call d_call v_call cdr3_nt cdr3_aa
many TRBJ2-7 . TRBV2 TGTGCCAGCAGTGGTCTGAACACCTACGAGCAGTACTTC CASSGLNTYEQYF
. TRBJ2-1 TRBD2 TRBV18 TGTGCCAGCTCACCGACTATTGCGGGAGGTCCGTACAATGAGCAGTTCTTC CASSPTIAGGPYNEQFF
few TRBJ1-1 TRBD1 TRBV7-6 TGTGCCAGCAGCTTCCCGGGACAGGGTGGGACTGAAGCTTTCTTT CASSFPGQGGTEAFF
. TRBJ2-1 . TRBV7-2 TGTGCCAGCAGCCCCGGGAGAGGATACAATGAGCAGTTCTTC CASSPGRGYNEQFF
. TRBJ1-5 . TRBV12-3/TRBV12-4 TGTGCCAGCACCCGTAGCAATCAGCCCCAGCATTTT CASTRSNQPQHF
. TRBJ2-2 . TRBV9 TGTGCCAGCAGCCCCCGACTAGGGGACCCTACTAGGGGGGAGCTGTTTTTT CASSPRLGDPTRGELFF
. TRBJ2-3 . TRBV3-1 TGTGCCAGCAGCCAAGAAATTTTAGGCACAGGTCGAACAGATACGCAGTATTTT CASSQEILGTGRTDTQYF
many TRBJ1-1 TRBD1 TRBV4-3 TGCGCCAGCAGCCCCGGACAGGGCGGAACTGAAGCTTTCTTT CASSPGQGGTEAFF
. TRBJ2-7 . TRBV6-1 TGTGCCAGCAGGCACTCCTACGAGCAGTACTTC CASRHSYEQYF
many TRBJ1-1 . TRBV2 TGTGCCAGCAGTGAAGCATGGGAGAACACTGAAGCTTTCTTT CASSEAWENTEAFF
many TRBJ2-1 . TRBV3-1 TGTGCCAGCAGTCACAGAGGTGAGCAGTTCTTC CASSHRGEQFF
many TRBJ1-6 . TRBV6-1 TGTGCCAGCAGTCCAAGTGTGGGAGGATCACCCCTCCACTTT CASSPSVGGSPLHF
many TRBJ2-1 TRBD2 TRBV20-1 TGCAGTGCCCGGACTAGCGGGGGGAGGGAGCAGTTCTTC CSARTSGGREQFF
. TRBJ1-2 . TRBV29-1 TGCAGCGTTGAAGATCGGGGGGGGGGCGTAACCAACTATGGCTACACCTTC CSVEDRGGGVTNYGYTF
few TRBJ2-7 . TRBV2 TGTGCCAGCAGGGCCTACGAGCAGTACTTC CASRAYEQYF
. TRBJ2-1 . TRBV3-1 TGTGCCAGCACCAGCCTAGCATTTCTCCACAATGAGCAGTTCTTC CASTSLAFLHNEQFF
. TRBJ2-5 TRBD2 TRBV29-1 TGCAGCGTTTCACTAGCGGGAGTCAACCAAGAGACCCAGTACTTC CSVSLAGVNQETQYF
. TRBJ2-7 . TRBV5-1 TGCGCCAGCAGCAATAGGGGTAACGAGCAGTACTTC CASSNRGNEQYF
many TRBJ1-1 . TRBV5-6 TGTGCCAGCAGCTTAACGGATGAAGCTTTCTTT CASSLTDEAFF
few TRBJ1-2 . TRBV6-5 TGTGCCAGCAGTTCACAGGGCACCTATGGCTACACCTTC CASSSQGTYGYTF
many TRBJ2-1 TRBD2 TRBV5-6 TGTGCCAGCAGTCCTTGGACTAGCTCCTACAATGAGCAGTTCTTC CASSPWTSSYNEQFF
. TRBJ2-1 TRBD1 TRBV16 TGTGCCAGCAGCCATCCTGGACAGGGTTACAATGAGCAGTTCTTC CASSHPGQGYNEQFF
. TRBJ2-6 . TRBV5-6 TGTGCCAGCAGCGGGCATGGAGGAGAGGCCAACGTCCTGACTTTC CASSGHGGEANVLTF
many TRBJ2-1 . TRBV29-1 TGCAGCGTCGGGGCGGGCAATGAGCAGTTCTTC CSVGAGNEQFF
. TRBJ2-5 TRBD1 TRBV9 TGTGCCAGCAGCGCCGCCGGGACAGGGCAAGAGACCCAGTACTTC CASSAAGTGQETQYF
many TRBJ2-2 . TRBV12-3/TRBV12-4 TGTGCCAGCGCCACCGGGGAGCTGTTTTTT CASATGELFF
many TRBJ1-5 . TRBV12-3/TRBV12-4 TGTGCCAGCAGTTTAGCTCCCAGGGTGGTTCAGCCCCAGCATTTT CASSLAPRVVQPQHF
many TRBJ1-5 TRBD1 TRBV6-5 TGTGCCAGCAGTTACGGGACAGGGGGTGGTCAGCCCCAGCATTTT CASSYGTGGGQPQHF
few TRBJ2-2 . TRBV3-1 TGTGCCAGCAGCCAAATAGCAGTTAACACCGGGGAGCTGTTTTTT CASSQIAVNTGELFF
many TRBJ2-7 . TRBV9 TGTGCCAGCAGCCCACCTCGGGATCAGTACGAGCAGTACTTC CASSPPRDQYEQYF
many TRBJ2-3 . TRBV27 TGTGCCAGCACACTGGGAAATACGCAGTATTTT CASTLGNTQYF
few TRBJ1-3 . TRBV27 TGTGCCAGCAGGGGCGGGCGGAGTGGAAACACCATATATTTT CASRGGRSGNTIYF
many TRBJ2-1 . TRBV12-3/TRBV12-4 TGTGCCAGCAGTTTAACTGAGCAGTTCTTC CASSLTEQFF
many TRBJ1-3 . TRBV7-2 TGTGCCAGCAGCCTACCAACGGGGGGGGACACCATATATTTT CASSLPTGGDTIYF
many TRBJ1-5 TRBD1 TRBV20-1 TGCAGTGCTCGGACAGGGGGCAATCAGCCCCAGCATTTT CSARTGGNQPQHF
many TRBJ2-7 TRBD1 TRBV5-6 TGTGCCAGCAGCTGGACTGGGACAGGGCGCTACGAGCAGTACTTC CASSWTGTGRYEQYF
few TRBJ1-1 . TRBV4-2 TGTGCCAGCTGCCACATCGTGGGGGCGGGGTGCACTGAAGCTTTCTTT CASCHIVGAGCTEAFF
few TRBJ2-1 . TRBV7-6 TGTGCCAGCAGCTTAGCCCCCCATGAGCAGTTCTTC CASSLAPHEQFF
few TRBJ2-7 . TRBV29-1 TGCAGCGTTGATGCTTCAAGTGGGGGGTTCGAGCAGTACTTC CSVDASSGGFEQYF
few TRBJ2-1 TRBD2 TRBV7-9 TGTGCCAGCAGCTCGCCGACTAGCGGCTCCTACAATGAGCAGTTCTTC CASSSPTSGSYNEQFF
many TRBJ2-1 . TRBV13 TGTGCCAGCAGCTCGGGACTCGATGAGCAGTTCTTC CASSSGLDEQFF
. TRBJ2-7 . TRBV20-1 TGCAGTGCCGAGGTGGGACCTACTAGCAGTACATACGAGCAGTACTTC CSAEVGPTSSTYEQYF
. TRBJ1-2 . TRBV7-9 TGTGCCAGCAGCCTAACGACAGGAGCTAACTATGGCTACACCTTC CASSLTTGANYGYTF
many TRBJ2-7 . TRBV12-3/TRBV12-4 TGTGCCAGCAGTTTGGACAGTGAGGACGAGCAGTACTTC CASSLDSEDEQYF
. TRBJ1-6 TRBD1 TRBV27 TGTGCCAGCAGTTTACAGGGGGCGTTTTATAATTCACCCCTCCACTTT CASSLQGAFYNSPLHF
many TRBJ2-7 . TRBV12-3/TRBV12-4 TGTGCCAGCAGTTTTCAGCTTACCTACGAGCAGTACTTC CASSFQLTYEQYF
few TRBJ2-7 TRBD2 TRBV5-5 TGTGCCAGCAGCCCGAGCCCAGCGGGAGGTCTGAGCGAGCAGTACTTC CASSPSPAGGLSEQYF
many TRBJ1-4 . TRBV2 TGTGCCAGCAGTGAATTAGGAAAACTGTTTTTT CASSELGKLFF
. TRBJ1-1 TRBD1 TRBV7-6 TGTGCCAGCGGACCGGGACAGGGGAACACTGAAGCTTTCTTT CASGPGQGNTEAFF
. TRBJ2-5 TRBD2 TRBV7-7 TGTGCCAGCAGCTCGAGCGGGAGCCAGACCCAGTACTTC CASSSSGSQTQYF
few TRBJ2-5 . TRBV6-2/TRBV6-3 TGTGCCAGCAGGAATACCAGAGAGACCCAGTACTTC CASRNTRETQYF
. TRBJ2-7 . TRBV30 TGTGCCTGGCTGCCGATCAGCTCCTACGAGCAGTACTTC CAWLPISSYEQYF
. TRBJ2-7 TRBD1 TRBV20-1 TGCAGTGCTAGGCACAGGGGCTACGAGCAGTACTTC CSARHRGYEQYF
. TRBJ2-1 TRBD2 TRBV13 TGTGCCAGCAGCTGGGGGGGATCGGGGAAAAATGAGCAGTTCTTC CASSWGGSGKNEQFF
few TRBJ1-2 . TRBV6-1 TGTGCCAGCAGAACCTCAGGGACACAAGGCTACACCTTC CASRTSGTQGYTF